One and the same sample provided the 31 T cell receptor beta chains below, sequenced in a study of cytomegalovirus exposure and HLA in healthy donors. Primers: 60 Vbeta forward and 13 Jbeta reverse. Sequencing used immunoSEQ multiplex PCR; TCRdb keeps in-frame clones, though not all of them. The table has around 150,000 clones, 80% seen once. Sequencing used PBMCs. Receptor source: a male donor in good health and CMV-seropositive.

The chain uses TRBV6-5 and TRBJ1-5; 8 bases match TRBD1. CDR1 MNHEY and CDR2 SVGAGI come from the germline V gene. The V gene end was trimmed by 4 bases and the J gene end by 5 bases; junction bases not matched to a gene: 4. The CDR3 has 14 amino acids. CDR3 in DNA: TGTGCCAGCAGTTGGACAGGGCTTCATCAGCCCCAGCATTTT. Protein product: CASSWTGLHQPQHF.

The CDR3 protein is CASSETGGPETQYF. CDR3 bases: TGTGCCAGCAGCGAAACAGGGGGCCCAGAGACCCAGTACTTC. This chain uses TRBV9 with TRBJ2-5, with 9 positions matching TRBD1. This CDR3 has 14 amino acids. Looked up from germline, CDR1 is SGDLS and CDR2 is YYNGEE. The V and J ends lost 3 bases and 4 bases, in that order; junction bases with no gene match: 4.

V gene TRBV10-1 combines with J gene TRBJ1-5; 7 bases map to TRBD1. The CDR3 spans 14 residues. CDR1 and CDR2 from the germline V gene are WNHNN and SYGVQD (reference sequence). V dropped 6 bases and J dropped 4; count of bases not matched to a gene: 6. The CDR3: CASRRQGLNQPQHF. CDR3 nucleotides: TGCGCCAGCAGGAGACAGGGACTTAATCAGCCCCAGCATTTT.

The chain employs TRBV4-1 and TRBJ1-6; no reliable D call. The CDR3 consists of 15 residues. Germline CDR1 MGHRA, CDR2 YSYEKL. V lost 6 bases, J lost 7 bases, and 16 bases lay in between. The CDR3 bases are TGCGCCAGCAGGTCTCAAGAGTCCCGGAATTCACCCCTCCACTTT. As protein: CASRSQESRNSPLHF.

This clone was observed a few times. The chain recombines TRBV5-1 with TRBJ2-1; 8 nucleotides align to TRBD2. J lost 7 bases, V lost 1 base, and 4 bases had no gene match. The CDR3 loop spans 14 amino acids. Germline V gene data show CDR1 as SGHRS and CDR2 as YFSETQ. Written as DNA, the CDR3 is TGCGCCAGCAGCTTGAGCGGGAGTGGGAATGAGCAGTTCTTC. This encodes CASSLSGSGNEQFF.

CDR3 in amino acids: CASSLSRGNTEAFF. The CDR3 bases are TGTGCCAGCAGCTTAAGTCGAGGGAACACTGAAGCTTTCTTT. The rearrangement links TRBV7-8 to TRBJ1-1; unclear D gene. Deletions cut 2 bases from V and 1 base from J, with 8 bases between. Germline V gene lookup returns CDR1 SGHVS and CDR2 FQNEAQ. The CDR3 is 14 amino acids.

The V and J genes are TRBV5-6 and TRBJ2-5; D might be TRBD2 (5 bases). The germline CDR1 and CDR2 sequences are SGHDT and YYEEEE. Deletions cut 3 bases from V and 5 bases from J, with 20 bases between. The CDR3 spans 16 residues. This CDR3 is CASSSLATWTGETQYF. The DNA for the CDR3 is TGTGCCAGCAGCTCTTTAGCGACCTGGACGGGGGAGACCCAGTACTTC.

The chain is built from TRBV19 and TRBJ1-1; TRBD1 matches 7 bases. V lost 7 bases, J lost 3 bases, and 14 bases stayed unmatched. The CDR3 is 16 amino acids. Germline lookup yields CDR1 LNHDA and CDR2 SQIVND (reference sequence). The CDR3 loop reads CASKGVVRGMDTEAFF. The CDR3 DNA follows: TGTGCCAGTAAAGGGGTCGTCAGGGGGATGGACACTGAAGCTTTCTTT. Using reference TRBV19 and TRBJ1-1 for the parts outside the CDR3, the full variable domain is DGGITQSPKYLFRKEGQNVTLSCEQNLNHDAMYWYRQDPGQGLRLIYYSQIVNDFQKGDIAEGYSVSREKKESFPLTVTSAQKNPTAFYLCASKGVVRGMDTEAFFGQGTRLTVV.

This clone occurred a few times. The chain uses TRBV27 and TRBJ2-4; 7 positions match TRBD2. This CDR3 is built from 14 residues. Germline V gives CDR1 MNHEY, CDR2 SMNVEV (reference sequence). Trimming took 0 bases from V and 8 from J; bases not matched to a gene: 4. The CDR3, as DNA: TGTGCCAGCAGTTTATCTTCGGGAGGTGACATTCAGTACTTC. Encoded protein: CASSLSSGGDIQYF.

The CDR3 spells CASSELVKNPYGYTF. The CDR3 region has the DNA TGTGCCAGCAGTGAATTAGTAAAGAATCCTTATGGCTACACCTTC. V usage is TRBV25-1 and J usage is TRBJ1-2; D unresolved. The CDR3 has 15 residues. Trimming cost V 1 base and J 5 bases, with 14 bases left between them. Germline-derived CDR1 and CDR2 are MGHDK and SYGVNS.

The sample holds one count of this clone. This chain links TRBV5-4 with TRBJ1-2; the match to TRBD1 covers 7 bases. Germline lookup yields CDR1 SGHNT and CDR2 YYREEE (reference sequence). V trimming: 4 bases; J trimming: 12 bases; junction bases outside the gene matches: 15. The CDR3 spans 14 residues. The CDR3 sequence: CASSTDRSLSIHTF. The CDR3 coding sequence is TGTGCCAGCAGCACGGACAGGTCTCTCTCTATCCACACCTTC.

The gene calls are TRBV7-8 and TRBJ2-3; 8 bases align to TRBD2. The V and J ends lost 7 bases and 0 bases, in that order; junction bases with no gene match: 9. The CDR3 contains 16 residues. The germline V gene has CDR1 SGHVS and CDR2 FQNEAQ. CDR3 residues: CASTKTSGASTDTQYF. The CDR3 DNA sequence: TGTGCCAGCACCAAAACTAGCGGTGCTAGCACAGATACGCAGTATTTT.

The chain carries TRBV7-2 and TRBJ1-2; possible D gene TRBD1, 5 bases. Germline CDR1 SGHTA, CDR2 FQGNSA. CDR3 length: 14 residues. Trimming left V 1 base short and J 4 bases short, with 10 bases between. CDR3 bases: TGTGCCAGCAGCTTAGGACAGATCGGCTATGGCTACACCTTC. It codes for CASSLGQIGYGYTF.

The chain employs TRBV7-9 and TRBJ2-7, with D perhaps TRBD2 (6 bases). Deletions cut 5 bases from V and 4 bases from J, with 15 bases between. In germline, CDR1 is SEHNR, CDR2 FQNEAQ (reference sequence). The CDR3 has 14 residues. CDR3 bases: TGTGCCAGCAGCCCGGAGGGTAGGGCTTACGAGCAGTACTTC. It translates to CASSPEGRAYEQYF. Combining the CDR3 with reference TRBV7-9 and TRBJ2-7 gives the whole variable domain DTGVSQNPRHKITKRGQNVTFRCDPISEHNRLYWYRQTLGQGPEFLTYFQNEAQLEKSRLLSDRFSAERPKGSFSTLEIQRTEQGDSAMYLCASSPEGRAYEQYFGPGTRLTVT.

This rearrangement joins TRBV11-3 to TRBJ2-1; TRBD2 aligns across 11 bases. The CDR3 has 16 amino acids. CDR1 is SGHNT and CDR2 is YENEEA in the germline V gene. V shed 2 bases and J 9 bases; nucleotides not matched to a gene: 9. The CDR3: CASSLLAGGVLGEQFF. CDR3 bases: TGTGCCAGCAGCTTATTAGCGGGAGGGGTATTGGGTGAGCAGTTCTTC.

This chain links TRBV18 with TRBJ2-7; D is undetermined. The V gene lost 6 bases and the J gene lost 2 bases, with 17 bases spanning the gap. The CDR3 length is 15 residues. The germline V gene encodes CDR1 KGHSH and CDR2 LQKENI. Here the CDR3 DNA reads TGTGCCAGCTCCACCAATCCAGGATTTACCTACGAGCAGTACTTC. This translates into CASSTNPGFTYEQYF.

DNA for the CDR3: TGTGCCAGCAGCCACAGCCAGCCTGGGGCCAACGTCCTGACTTTC. Translation gives CASSHSQPGANVLTF. This chain uses TRBV6-6 with TRBJ2-6, with D hard to call. This CDR3 is built from 15 residues. Germline CDR1 and CDR2: MNHNY and SVGAGI (reference sequence). Trimming shortened V by 6 bases and J by 2 bases, and 11 bases separated the two germline ends.

CDR3 in DNA: TGCGCCAGCAGGATGGGGACAGGCCTGGGAGAGTCTGGAAACACCATATATTTT. This gives the protein CASRMGTGLGESGNTIYF. The rearrangement joins TRBV5-1 to TRBJ1-3; 8 nucleotides align to TRBD1. The CDR3 has 18 amino acids. V trimming: 5 bases; J trimming: 1 base; junction bases outside the gene matches: 14. Germline V gives CDR1 SGHRS, CDR2 YFSETQ.

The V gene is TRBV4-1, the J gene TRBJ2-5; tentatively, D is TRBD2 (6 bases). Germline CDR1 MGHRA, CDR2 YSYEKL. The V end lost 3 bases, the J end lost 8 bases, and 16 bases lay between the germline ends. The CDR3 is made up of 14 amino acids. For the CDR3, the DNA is TGCGCCAGCAGCCAGATGGGACTCTCAGTTACCCAGTACTTC. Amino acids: CASSQMGLSVTQYF.

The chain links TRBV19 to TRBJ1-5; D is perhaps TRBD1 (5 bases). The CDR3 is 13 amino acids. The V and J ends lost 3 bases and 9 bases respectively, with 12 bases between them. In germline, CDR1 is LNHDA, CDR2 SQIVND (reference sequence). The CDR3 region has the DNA TGTGCCAGTAGTATTACAGGTTGGGGGCCCCAGCATTTT. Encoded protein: CASSITGWGPQHF.

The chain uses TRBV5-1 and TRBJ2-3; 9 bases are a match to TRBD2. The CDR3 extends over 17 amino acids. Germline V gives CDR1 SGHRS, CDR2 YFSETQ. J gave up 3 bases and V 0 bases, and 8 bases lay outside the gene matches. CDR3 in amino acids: CASSLALAGDGTDTQYF. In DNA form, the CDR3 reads TGCGCCAGCAGCTTGGCCTTAGCGGGAGATGGGACAGATACGCAGTATTTT.

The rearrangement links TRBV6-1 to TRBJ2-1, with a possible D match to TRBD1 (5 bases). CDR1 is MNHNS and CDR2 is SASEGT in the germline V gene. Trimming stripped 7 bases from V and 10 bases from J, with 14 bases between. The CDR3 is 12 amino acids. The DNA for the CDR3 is TGTGCCAGCAAGTGGGGCGCTGGGGAGCAGTTCTTC. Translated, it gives CASKWGAGEQFF.

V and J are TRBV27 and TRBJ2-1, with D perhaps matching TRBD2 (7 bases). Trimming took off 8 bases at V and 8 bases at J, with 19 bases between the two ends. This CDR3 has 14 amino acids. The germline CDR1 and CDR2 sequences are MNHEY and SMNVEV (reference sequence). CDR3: CASFPVWEGDEQFF. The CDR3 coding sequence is TGTGCCAGCTTCCCGGTGTGGGAGGGGGATGAGCAGTTCTTC.

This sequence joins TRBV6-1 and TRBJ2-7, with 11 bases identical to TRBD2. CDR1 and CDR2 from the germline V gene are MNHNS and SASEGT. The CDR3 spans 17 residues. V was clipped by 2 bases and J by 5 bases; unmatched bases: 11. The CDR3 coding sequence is TGTGCCAGCAGTGAAAGGGGGGTAGCGGGAGGGCTCAACGAGCAGTACTTC. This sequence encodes CASSERGVAGGLNEQYF.

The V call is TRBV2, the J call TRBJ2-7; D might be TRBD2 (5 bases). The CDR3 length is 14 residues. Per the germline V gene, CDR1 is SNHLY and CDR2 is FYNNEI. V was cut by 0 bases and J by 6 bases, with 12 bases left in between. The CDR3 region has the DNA TGTGCCAGCAGTGAAGCGAGGGTAGCTGGCGAGCAGTACTTC. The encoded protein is CASSEARVAGEQYF.

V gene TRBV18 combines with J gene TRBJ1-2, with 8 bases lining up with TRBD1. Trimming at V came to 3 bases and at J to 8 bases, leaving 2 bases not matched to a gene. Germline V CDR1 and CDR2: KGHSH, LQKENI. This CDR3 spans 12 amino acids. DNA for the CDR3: TGTGCCAGCTCACCCTACAGGGGGGGCTACACCTTC. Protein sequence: CASSPYRGGYTF.

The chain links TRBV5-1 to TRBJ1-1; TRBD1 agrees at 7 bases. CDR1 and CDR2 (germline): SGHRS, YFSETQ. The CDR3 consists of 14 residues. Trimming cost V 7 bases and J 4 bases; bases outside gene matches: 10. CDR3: CASFEGGSGTEAFF. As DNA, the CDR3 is TGCGCCAGCTTCGAAGGGGGCTCGGGCACTGAAGCTTTCTTT. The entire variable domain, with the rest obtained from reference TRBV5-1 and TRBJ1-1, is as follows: KAGVTQTPRYLIKTRGQQVTLSCSPISGHRSVSWYQQTPGQGLQFLFEYFSETQRNKGNFPGRFSGRQFSNSRSEMNVSTLELGDSALYLCASFEGGSGTEAFFGQGTRLTVV.

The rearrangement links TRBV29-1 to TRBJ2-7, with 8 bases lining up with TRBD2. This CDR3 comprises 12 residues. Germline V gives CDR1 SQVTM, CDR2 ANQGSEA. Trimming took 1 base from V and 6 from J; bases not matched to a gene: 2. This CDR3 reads CSVEVSGGEQYF. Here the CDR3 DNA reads TGCAGCGTTGAAGTCAGCGGGGGCGAGCAGTACTTC.

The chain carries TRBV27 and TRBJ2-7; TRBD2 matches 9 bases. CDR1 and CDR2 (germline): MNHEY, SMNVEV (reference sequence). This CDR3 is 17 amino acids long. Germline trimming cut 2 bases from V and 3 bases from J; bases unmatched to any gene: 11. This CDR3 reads CASSLIASGVAGYEQYF. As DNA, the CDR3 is TGTGCCAGCAGTTTAATCGCTAGCGGGGTGGCAGGCTACGAGCAGTACTTC.

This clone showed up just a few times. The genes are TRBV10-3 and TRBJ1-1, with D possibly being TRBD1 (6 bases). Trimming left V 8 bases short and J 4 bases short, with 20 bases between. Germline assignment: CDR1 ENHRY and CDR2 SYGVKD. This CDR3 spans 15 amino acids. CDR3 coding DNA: TGTGCCATCGGAGGGGGGGGGAAGGGTCGCACTGAAGCTTTCTTT. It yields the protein CAIGGGGKGRTEAFF.

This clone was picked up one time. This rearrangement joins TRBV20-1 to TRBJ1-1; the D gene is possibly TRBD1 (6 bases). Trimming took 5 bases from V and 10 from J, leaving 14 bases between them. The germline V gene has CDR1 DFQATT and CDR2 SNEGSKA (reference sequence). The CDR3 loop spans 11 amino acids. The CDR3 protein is CSASDQGTAFF. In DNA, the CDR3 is TGCAGTGCTTCCGACCAGGGGACAGCTTTCTTT.